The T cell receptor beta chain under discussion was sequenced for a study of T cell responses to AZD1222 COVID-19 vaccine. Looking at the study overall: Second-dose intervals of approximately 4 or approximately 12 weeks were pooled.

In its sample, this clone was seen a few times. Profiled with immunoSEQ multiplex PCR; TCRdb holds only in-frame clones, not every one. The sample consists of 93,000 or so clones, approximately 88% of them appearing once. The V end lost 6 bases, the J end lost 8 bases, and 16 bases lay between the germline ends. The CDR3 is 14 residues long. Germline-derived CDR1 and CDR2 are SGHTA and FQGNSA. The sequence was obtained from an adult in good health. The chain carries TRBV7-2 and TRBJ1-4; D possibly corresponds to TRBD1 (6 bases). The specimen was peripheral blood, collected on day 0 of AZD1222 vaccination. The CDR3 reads CASSQGGGYEKLFF. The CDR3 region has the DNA TGTGCCAGCAGTCAAGGGGGGGGTTACGAAAAACTGTTTTTT.